These 10 T cell receptor beta chains were all obtained from the same sample, sequenced in a study of cytomegalovirus exposure and HLA in healthy donors. The PCR employed 60 Vbeta primers together with 13 Jbeta primers. TCRdb's table, derived via immunoSEQ multiplex PCR, lists solely in-frame clones and lacks some. Of around 130,000 clones listed, roughly 82% are singletons. Source material: PBMCs. These receptors came from a woman aged 40 to 49 in good health and CMV-seropositive.

This clone occurred a few times. The rearrangement joins TRBV5-4 to TRBJ2-7, with D perhaps TRBD1 (6 bases). The germline CDR1 and CDR2 sequences are SGHNT and YYREEE (reference sequence). This CDR3 contains 15 residues. V was clipped by 4 bases and J by 3 bases, with 17 bases between them. This chain's CDR3 is CASSRPVGQDYEQYF. CDR3 nucleotide sequence: TGTGCCAGCAGCAGGCCCGTGGGACAAGACTACGAGCAGTACTTC.

This chain connects TRBV2 to TRBJ1-1; the match to TRBD1 covers 9 bases. Germline CDR1 SNHLY, CDR2 FYNNEI. The length of the CDR3 is 14 residues. With 6 bases clipped from V and 7 bases from J, the junction kept 9 bases outside the gene matches. The CDR3 DNA reads TGTGCCAGCAGGCGGGACAGGGATATCGATGAAGCTTTCTTT. Amino acid sequence: CASRRDRDIDEAFF.

The genes are TRBV9 and TRBJ2-2; D is possibly TRBD2 (6 bases). CDR1 is SGDLS, CDR2 YYNGEE, per germline. The CDR3 has 18 residues. Deletions cut 0 bases from V and 2 bases from J, with 17 bases between. The DNA for the CDR3 is TGTGCCAGCAGCGTAGATTTACGGGGGACCCTAAACACCGGGGAGCTGTTTTTT. It translates to CASSVDLRGTLNTGELFF.

V and J are TRBV5-1 and TRBJ2-7; D is unresolved. CDR1 is SGHRS and CDR2 is YFSETQ in the germline V gene. Trimming removed 4 bases from V and 10 bases from J, with 18 bases in between. The CDR3 totals 13 residues. The CDR3 DNA sequence: TGCGCCAGCAGCGGGCCCGACCTTTCGGTTCAGTACTTC. It yields the protein CASSGPDLSVQYF.

The rearrangement joins TRBV27 to TRBJ1-3; 8 bases are a match to TRBD1. J gave up 0 bases and V 2 bases, and 9 bases lay outside the gene matches. Germline lookup yields CDR1 MNHEY and CDR2 SMNVEV (reference sequence). This CDR3 has 18 amino acids. CDR3 sequence: CASSLQAGGPSSGNTIYF. CDR3 in DNA: TGTGCCAGCAGTTTACAGGCAGGGGGCCCGAGCTCTGGAAACACCATATATTTT.

The gene calls are TRBV6-5 and TRBJ2-1; 9 bases agree with TRBD2. V shed 6 bases, J shed 4 bases, and the junction held 7 bases outside the gene matches. Germline CDR1 is MNHEY and CDR2 is SVGAGI. The length of the CDR3 is 15 residues. CDR3 region: CASRIGTSPYNEQFF. CDR3 nucleotides: TGTGCCAGCAGGATCGGGACTAGCCCTTACAATGAGCAGTTCTTC.

Notes on this clone: One end of the junction does not line up with germline, which may come from a read error. The CDR3 sequence: CASTVIQGLVYEQSF. Here the CDR3 DNA reads TGTGCCAGCACCGTAATACAGGGTTTGGTCTACGAGCAGTCCTTC. V gene TRBV28 combines with J gene TRBJ2-7; maybe TRBD1 (6 bases). The CDR3 extends over 15 amino acids. CDR1 is MDHEN and CDR2 is SYDVKM in the germline V gene.

This clone was observed a few times. The chain has TRBV29-1 and TRBJ2-1; a possible D gene is TRBD1 (9 bases). V lost 4 bases and J lost 0, with 34 bases in between. Germline V gene data show CDR1 as SQVTM and CDR2 as ANQGSEA. The CDR3 sequence is 22 residues long. CDR3 amino acids: CSVVVQRSDRGLAGSSYNEQFF. Written as DNA, the CDR3 is TGCAGCGTTGTTGTCCAGAGATCCGACAGGGGGTTAGCGGGGAGCTCCTACAATGAGCAGTTCTTC.

This clone was seen a handful of times. V is TRBV7-2 and J is TRBJ2-1; TRBD1 agrees at 12 bases. Germline V gene data show CDR1 as SGHTA and CDR2 as FQGNSA. CDR3 length: 15 residues. V dropped 2 bases and J dropped 9; count of bases not matched to a gene: 5. Here the CDR3 DNA reads TGTGCCAGCAGCTTAATGGGACAGGGGGCGTCTGAGCAGTTCTTC. This sequence encodes CASSLMGQGASEQFF.

CDR3: CASRPGGADTQYF. CDR3 DNA: TGTGCCAGCAGGCCCGGCGGGGCAGATACGCAGTATTTT. This rearrangement joins TRBV7-2 to TRBJ2-3; D might be TRBD2 (6 bases). The CDR3 covers 13 residues. Germline values: CDR1 SGHTA, CDR2 FQGNSA. The V end was cut by 6 bases, the J end by 4 bases, with 11 bases between.